In its sample, the clone carrying this T cell receptor beta chain was seen many times. Its cognate antigen is unknown. This entry comes from a study of T cells in Graves' hyperthyroidism and ophthalmopathy. Study context: Upon initial diagnosis and before any treatment, peripheral blood was collected. General study points: A model using 13 V-J features told ophthalmopathy apart from stable hyperthyroidism. Most thyroid clonotypes that were expanded above 0.001 also turned up in blood.

This CDR3 region has 12 residues. V trimming: 8 bases; J trimming: 8 bases; junction bases outside the gene matches: 6. CDR1 SEHNR and CDR2 FQNEAQ come from the germline V gene (reference sequence). From RNA transcripts, TCR beta CDR3 regions were amplified. During a first-round RT-PCR of the TCR CDR3, the HTBI primer set was used. Each CDR3 protein gets one entry after TCRdb re-called the multiplex PCR reads with MiXCR. The data show about 180,000 distinct CDR3 sequences, over 15% seen once. This clonotype was obtained from a woman in her forties or fifties with Graves' hyperthyroidism. V and J are TRBV7-9 and TRBJ2-1; 7 nucleotides agree with TRBD1. Material: blood. CDR3 nucleotides: TGTGCCAGCTTAACAGGGGAATATGAGCAGTTCTTC. Translation: CASLTGEYEQFF. Together with reference TRBV7-9 and TRBJ2-1, the CDR3 gives the full variable domain: DTGVSQNPRHKITKRGQNVTFRCDPISEHNRLYWYRQTLGQGPEFLTYFQNEAQLEKSRLLSDRFSAERPKGSFSTLEIQRTEQGDSAMYLCASLTGEYEQFFGPGTRLTVL.